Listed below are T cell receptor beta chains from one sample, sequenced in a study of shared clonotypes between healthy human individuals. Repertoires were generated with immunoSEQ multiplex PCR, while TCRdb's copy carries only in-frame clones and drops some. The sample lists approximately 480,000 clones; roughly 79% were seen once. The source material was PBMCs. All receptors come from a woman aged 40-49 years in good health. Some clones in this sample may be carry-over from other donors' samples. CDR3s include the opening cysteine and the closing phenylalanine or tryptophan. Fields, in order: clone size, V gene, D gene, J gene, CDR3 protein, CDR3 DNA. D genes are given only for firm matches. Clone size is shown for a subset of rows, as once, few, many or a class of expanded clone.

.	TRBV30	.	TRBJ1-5	CAWSVGGIGNQPQHF	TGTGCCTGGAGTGTGGGCGGCATTGGGAATCAGCCCCAGCATTTT
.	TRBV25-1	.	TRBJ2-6	CASSNSGANVLTF	TGTGCCAGCAGTAACTCTGGGGCCAACGTCCTGACTTTC
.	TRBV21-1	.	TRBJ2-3	CASSVPSVRAITDTQYF	TGTGCCAGCAGCGTCCCCTCGGTGAGGGCCATCACAGATACGCAGTATTTT
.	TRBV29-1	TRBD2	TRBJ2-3	CSATAGRDTQYF	TGCAGCGCCACAGCGGGGCGCGATACGCAGTATTTT
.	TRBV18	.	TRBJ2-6	CASSTGAGANVLTF	TGTGCCAGCTCAACAGGAGCTGGGGCCAACGTCCTGACTTTC
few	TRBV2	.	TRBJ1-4	CASSDRGRIEKLFF	TGTGCCAGCAGTGATAGGGGGAGAATTGAAAAACTGTTTTTT
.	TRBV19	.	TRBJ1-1	CASSMYGTGYTEAFF	TGTGCCAGTAGTATGTATGGGACGGGATACACTGAAGCTTTCTTT
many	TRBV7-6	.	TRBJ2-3	CASSGVIGSGGDTQYF	TGTGCCAGCAGCGGGGTAATCGGGAGTGGAGGAGATACGCAGTATTTT
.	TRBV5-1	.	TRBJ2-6	CASSLATSSGANVLTF	TGCGCCAGCAGCTTGGCCACGAGCTCTGGGGCCAACGTCCTGACTTTC
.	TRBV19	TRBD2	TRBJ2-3	CASSTFPGRALGTDTQYF	TGTGCCAGCTCCACATTCCCCGGGAGGGCCCTCGGCACAGATACGCAGTATTTT
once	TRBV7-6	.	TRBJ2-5	CASTAWRVETQYF	TGTGCCAGCACCGCGTGGAGGGTGGAGACCCAGTACTTC
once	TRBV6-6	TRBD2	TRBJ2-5	CASSYSSGEETQYF	TGTGCCAGCAGTTACAGTAGCGGGGAAGAGACCCAGTACTTC
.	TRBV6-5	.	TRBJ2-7	CASSSSWGKGYEQYF	TGTGCCAGCAGTTCCTCGTGGGGCAAGGGCTACGAGCAGTACTTC
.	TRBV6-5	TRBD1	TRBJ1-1	CASSYGDRGRGTEAFF	TGTGCCAGCAGTTACGGGGACAGGGGGCGAGGCACTGAAGCTTTCTTT
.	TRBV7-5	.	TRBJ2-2	CVRSLHPWVTGELFF	TGTGTCAGAAGCTTACATCCTTGGGTCACCGGGGAGCTGTTTTTT
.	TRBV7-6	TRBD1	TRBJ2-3	CASSWAGTGYDTDTQYF	TGTGCCAGCAGCTGGGCCGGGACAGGGTACGACACAGATACGCAGTATTTT
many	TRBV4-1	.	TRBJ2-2	CASSRGLFGELFF	TGCGCCAGCAGCCGGGGACTGTTCGGGGAGCTGTTTTTT
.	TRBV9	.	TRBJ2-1	CASSVVPSGAYNEQFF	TGTGCCAGCAGCGTAGTCCCCAGCGGAGCATACAATGAGCAGTTCTTC
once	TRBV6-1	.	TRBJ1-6	CASSPGLNSPLHF	TGTGCCAGCAGTCCTGGTCTTAATTCACCCCTCCACTTT
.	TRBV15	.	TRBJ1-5	CATSRDKDLSNQPQHF	TGTGCCACCAGCAGGGACAAAGACCTGAGCAATCAGCCCCAGCATTTT
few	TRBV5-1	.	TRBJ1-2	CASSSGDGAHGYTF	TGCGCCAGCAGCTCGGGAGACGGTGCTCATGGCTACACCTTC
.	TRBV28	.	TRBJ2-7	CARPRNGTFYYEQYF	TGTGCCAGGCCCCGAAACGGGACTTTCTACTACGAGCAGTACTTC
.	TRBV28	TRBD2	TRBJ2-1	CASSRVAGDLNEQFF	TGTGCCAGCAGTCGTGTCGCGGGAGATCTCAATGAGCAGTTCTTC
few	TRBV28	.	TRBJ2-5	CASSRPGDFQETQYF	TGTGCCAGCAGTAGACCAGGAGACTTCCAAGAGACCCAGTACTTC
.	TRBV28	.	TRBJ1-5	CASSLGWGGNQPQHF	TGTGCCAGCAGTCTAGGATGGGGTGGGAATCAGCCCCAGCATTTT
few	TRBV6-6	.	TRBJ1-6	CASSVTANSPLHF	TGTGCCAGCAGTGTTACTGCGAATTCACCCCTCCACTTT
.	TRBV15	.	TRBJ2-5	CATSRIVGTQYF	TGTGCCACCAGCAGGATAGTAGGGACCCAGTACTTC
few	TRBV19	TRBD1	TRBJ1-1	CASKTTGATEAFF	TGTGCCAGTAAGACGACAGGGGCCACTGAAGCTTTCTTT
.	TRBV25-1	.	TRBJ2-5	CASSGRHADRPRETQYF	TGTGCCAGCAGTGGGAGACACGCGGACCGCCCGCGGGAGACCCAGTACTTC
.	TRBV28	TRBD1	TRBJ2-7	CASSSMGQGKVYEQYF	TGTGCCAGCAGTTCGATGGGACAGGGGAAGGTTTACGAGCAGTACTTC
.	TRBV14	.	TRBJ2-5	CASSKSGRQETQYF	TGTGCCAGCAGCAAAAGTGGTCGCCAAGAGACCCAGTACTTC
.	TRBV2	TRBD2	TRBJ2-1	CASSEPSGRVEQFF	TGTGCCAGCAGTGAGCCTAGCGGGAGGGTTGAGCAGTTCTTC
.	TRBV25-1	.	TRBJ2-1	CASSRREISEQFF	TGTGCCAGCAGTCGAAGGGAAATCAGTGAGCAGTTCTTC
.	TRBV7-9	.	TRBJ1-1	CASVQSNTEAFF	TGTGCCAGCGTCCAGTCGAACACTGAAGCTTTCTTT
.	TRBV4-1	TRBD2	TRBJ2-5	CASSSRSAGGWETQYF	TGCGCCAGCAGCTCCCGATCCGCGGGAGGCTGGGAGACCCAGTACTTC
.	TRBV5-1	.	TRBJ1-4	CASSLDQPNEKLFF	TGCGCCAGCAGCTTGGACCAGCCGAATGAAAAACTGTTTTTT
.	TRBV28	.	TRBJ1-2	CASSFGPNNYGYTF	TGTGCCAGCAGTTTTGGGCCGAATAACTATGGCTACACCTTC